The clone carrying this T cell receptor (beta chain) was picked up many times. Antigen: not known. CDR1 is SGHAT and CDR2 is FQNNGV in the germline V gene. Trimming stripped 5 bases from V and 6 bases from J, with 9 bases between. This CDR3 spans 12 amino acids. Construction of TCR beta libraries was performed using quantitative 5'-RACE with molecular barcodes. TCRdb used MiXCR to reprocess the 5' RACE reads, holding one entry per CDR3 protein. The sample comprises 45,000 to 60,000 distinct CDR3 sequences, 6% to 7.5% of which are singletons, and around 7.8% rests with the top ten. The sample comes from a study of CD8 T cells in ankylosing spondylitis. Study-level points and caveats: There was a TCR beta motif, made of roughly eight highly homologous variants, that appeared characteristic of ankylosing spondylitis blood. It was reported that disease-linked clones were significantly enriched in matched ankylosing spondylitis synovial fluid.

V usage is TRBV11-2 and J usage is TRBJ2-3; D perhaps matches TRBD2 (5 bases). Sequencing was performed on blood, either unsorted or a sorted T cell fraction (not recorded which). The source of this sequence is a female donor with ankylosing spondylitis or in good health (not recorded which). The CDR3 DNA reads TGTGCCAGCAGCCCTAGCTTCGATACGCAGTATTTT. It yields the protein CASSPSFDTQYF.